This entry features one T cell receptor (beta chain) sequence. Trimming took 0 bases from V and 6 from J, leaving 14 bases between them. CDR1 LNHNV and CDR2 YYDKDF come from the germline V gene (reference sequence). The CDR3 runs to 15 residues. This entry belongs to a study of blood T cells in healthy people across ages. It was with a sample-barcoded 5' primer and a J-beta primer mix that a second PCR of roughly 7 to 12 cycles was run. Each CDR3 protein is one row after TCRdb ran MiXCR on the 5' RACE reads. In the table there are more than 700,000 distinct CDR3 sequences, approximately 55% of which are singletons.

The V call is TRBV15, the J call TRBJ1-2, with D perhaps matching TRBD1 (5 bases). This clonotype was obtained from a man older than 75 in good health. The sequenced material came from blood. Here the CDR3 reads CATSRDKGAGDGYTF. DNA of the CDR3: TGTGCCACCAGCAGAGATAAAGGGGCGGGTGATGGCTACACCTTC.